This T cell receptor beta chain was captured in a study of tumor-infiltrating lymphocytes in primary liver carcinoma. About the research overall: Samples returned roughly 3.65 to 8 million productive TCRbeta reads each. Read depth did not differ significantly between tissue types. Overall study results and limits: Compared with tumor region pairs, tumor-adjacent and tumor-blood pairs overlapped less. The difference in top-250-clone fraction between tumors and blood was significant, favoring tumors (p = 0.039). CD4+ and CD8+ repertoires could not be compared in these unsorted bulk samples.

The CDR3 is 12 residues long. The V end lost 8 bases, the J end lost 1 base, and 6 bases lay between the germline ends. Germline CDR1 reads MNHEY; CDR2 reads SVGEGT. Alongside blood RNA obtained from unsorted whole blood, germline DNA was also extracted. Details on this clonotype: The target antigen is unknown.

With 500 ng total RNA as template and a constant-region primer, TCR beta cDNA was made. Employing slightly modified ARM-PCR, three nested multiplex PCR rounds were run, and these gave rise to the TCR beta libraries. Running 10 cycles apiece, the first two PCR rounds relied on TRBV1-TRBV30 forward primers together with a C-beta reverse primer. TCRdb fed the multiplex PCR reads into MiXCR, producing one record per CDR3 protein. The sample lists 150,000 to 200,000 distinct CDR3 sequences; 50% to 75% were seen once. This receptor was identified in a man between 40 and 49 years old with primary liver carcinoma and hepatitis B virus infection. Sample: peripheral blood. The genes are TRBV6-2 or TRBV6-3 and TRBJ1-5, with D uncertain. CDR3 amino acids: CASRISNQPQHF. CDR3 sequence (DNA): TGTGCCAGCCGGATCAGCAATCAGCCCCAGCATTTT.